Shown below are 20 T cell receptor beta chains from a single sample sequenced in a study of T-cell reconstitution after alpha-beta-depleted transplantation in children. This sample's TCRbeta library carried unique molecular identifier barcodes. TCRdb called the PCR reads again in MiXCR, with one record for every CDR3 protein. The table lists around 190,000 distinct CDR3 sequences, approximately 6.9% of them singletons. Sequenced material: PBMCs, taken before TCRalphabeta/CD19-depleted stem cell transplant. Receptor source: a boy aged 2 to 10 with acute lymphoblastic leukemia, due to receive a stem cell transplant.

This clonotype was recorded many times. The chain recombines TRBV3-1 with TRBJ2-2, with 9 bases matching TRBD1. The CDR3 length is 15 residues. V lost 4 bases and J lost 8; bases outside the gene matches: 8. The germline V gene encodes CDR1 LGHDT and CDR2 YNNKEL (reference sequence). CDR3 sequence: CASSPNRGRLGELFF. The CDR3 coding sequence is TGTGCCAGCAGCCCGAACAGGGGGCGCTTGGGGGAGCTGTTTTTT.

This clonotype was counted ten times or more. The genes are TRBV12-3 or TRBV12-4 and TRBJ2-5; TRBD1 is a possible D gene (6 bases). CDR3 length equals 13 residues. The ends were cut back, 3 bases at V and 9 bases at J, with 14 bases in the middle. The CDR3 sequence: CASSFTGLEAQYF. The CDR3 DNA reads as TGTGCCAGCAGTTTTACAGGGCTGGAGGCCCAGTACTTC.

This clonotype was seen many times. The chain has TRBV28 and TRBJ1-2; TRBD1 matches 8 bases. The CDR3 loop spans 13 amino acids. The germline V gene has CDR1 MDHEN and CDR2 SYDVKM. V was clipped by 6 bases and J by 8 bases; unmatched bases: 8. The CDR3 bases are TGTGCCAGCAGAGTACAGGGGGATAGCGGCTACACCTTC. As protein: CASRVQGDSGYTF.

The chain employs TRBV10-3 and TRBJ2-2; tentatively, D is TRBD2 (6 bases). Germline CDR1 is ENHRY and CDR2 is SYGVKD. This CDR3 is 15 amino acids long. The V end lost 2 bases, the J end lost 8 bases, and 15 bases lay between the germline ends. The CDR3 DNA reads as TGTGCCATCAGTGAGCCGGGGGTGACTGCGGGGGAGCTGTTTTTT. Encoded protein: CAISEPGVTAGELFF.

The chain combines TRBV4-3 with TRBJ2-3; tentative D call: TRBD1 (6 bases). This CDR3 is built from 19 residues. Per the germline V gene, CDR1 is LGHNA and CDR2 is YSLEER. V shed 0 bases and J shed 5 bases, with 24 bases lying between them. For the CDR3, the DNA is TGCGCCAGCAGCCAAGAAGCACCACTTCTACAGGGAAGGTTAGATACGCAGTATTTT. Protein: CASSQEAPLLQGRLDTQYF.

About this clonotype: One end of the junction fails to match germline, which may point to a read error. V and J are TRBV25-1 and TRBJ1-2; TRBD1 matches 9 bases. The CDR3 runs to 13 residues. CDR1 is MGHDK, CDR2 SYGVNS, per germline. Here the CDR3 DNA reads TGTGCCAGCAGTAGGGGGACAGGGTATGACTACACCTTC. Encoded protein: CASSRGTGYDYTF.

This clonotype was seen only a few times. The gene calls are TRBV27 and TRBJ2-2; D is unclear. The CDR3 spans 14 residues. Germline V lookup: CDR1 MNHEY, CDR2 SMNVEV (reference sequence). Trimming removed 5 bases at V and 6 bases at J, with 13 bases between. The CDR3 is CASSGPPMAGELFF. CDR3 nucleotide sequence: TGTGCCAGCAGTGGGCCCCCTATGGCCGGGGAGCTGTTTTTT.

This clonotype came up a few times. The J gene is TRBJ2-1, the V gene TRBV7-9, with unresolved D. Per germline, CDR1 SEHNR and CDR2 FQNEAQ (reference sequence). This CDR3 region has 12 residues. V dropped 1 base and J dropped 13 bases, with 11 bases sitting between them. DNA for the CDR3: TGTGCCAGCAGCTTAGGTGGCATCGGACAGTTCTTC. This gives the protein CASSLGGIGQFF.

This clonotype was seen many times. The V gene is TRBV7-8, the J gene TRBJ2-3; D might be TRBD1 (6 bases). CDR1 is SGHVS and CDR2 is FQNEAQ in the germline V gene. The CDR3 contains 15 residues. Trimming cost V 4 bases and J 3 bases, with 14 bases left between them. Here the CDR3 DNA reads TGTGCCAGCAGCTCCAGGGGTATTGGTACAGATACGCAGTATTTT. This gives the protein CASSSRGIGTDTQYF.

About this clonotype: It may be a read error: a sequence one base away is much more abundant. The V gene is TRBV2, the J gene TRBJ2-1; 8 bases map to TRBD2. The J segment lost 0 bases and the V segment lost 5 bases, leaving 3 bases of the junction unmatched. This CDR3 is built from 15 residues. The germline V gene encodes CDR1 SNHLY and CDR2 FYNNEI. The CDR3 loop reads CASSTGTSSYNEQFF. The CDR3 DNA is TGTGCCAGCAGTACCGGGACTAGCTCCTACAATGAGCAGTTCTTC.

This clonotype was recorded many times. The rearrangement links TRBV20-1 to TRBJ2-1; the D gene is possibly TRBD2 (6 bases). This CDR3 region has 14 residues. Germline CDR1 is DFQATT and CDR2 is SNEGSKA (reference sequence). The CDR3 sequence is CSCSFGGVYNEQFF. CDR3 nucleotides: TGCAGCTGCTCCTTCGGGGGAGTCTACAATGAGCAGTTCTTC.

This clonotype was seen ten or more times. The rearrangement joins TRBV7-9 to TRBJ2-7; possible D gene TRBD1, 6 bases. The CDR3 covers 15 residues. Germline CDR1 and CDR2: SEHNR and FQNEAQ (reference sequence). V lost 5 bases to trimming and J lost 3 bases, with 17 bases between them. The CDR3 DNA reads TGTGCCAGCAGCATGGGACAAATGGTAGGCTACGAGCAGTACTTC. It is translated as CASSMGQMVGYEQYF.

In its sample, this clonotype was seen many times. This chain links TRBV12-3 or TRBV12-4 with TRBJ1-2; D uncertain. This CDR3 contains 12 residues. V was pared by 6 bases and J by 8 bases, with 13 bases between. This CDR3 reads CASRGSSGGYTF. DNA of the CDR3: TGTGCCAGCAGAGGGAGCTCGGGGGGCTACACCTTC.

This clonotype was counted between two and nine times. The rearrangement joins TRBV20-1 to TRBJ2-5; D is perhaps TRBD2 (6 bases). The germline V gene has CDR1 DFQATT and CDR2 SNEGSKA (reference sequence). The CDR3 consists of 12 residues. The CDR3 reads CSLLAAQETQYF. The CDR3 nucleotides are TGCAGCTTACTAGCAGCTCAAGAGACCCAGTACTTC.

This clonotype was found many times. The V gene is TRBV7-3, the J gene TRBJ2-2; 8 bases align to TRBD2. Germline loops: CDR1 SGHTA, CDR2 FQGTGA. The V segment lost 2 bases and the J segment 4 bases; nucleotides outside the gene matches: 3. This CDR3 has 15 amino acids. The CDR3 here is CASSLAGGLTGELFF. In nucleotides, the CDR3 is TGTGCCAGCAGCTTAGCGGGGGGCCTCACCGGGGAGCTGTTTTTT.

This clonotype was seen only a few times. This sequence joins TRBV2 and TRBJ2-7, with unresolved D. Germline V gives CDR1 SNHLY, CDR2 FYNNEI. CDR3 length: 12 amino acids. The V end was cut by 4 bases, the J end by 6 bases, with 10 bases between. The CDR3 DNA follows: TGTGCCAGCAGTGGCCGGCCCCCCGAGCAGTACTTC. Its translation is CASSGRPPEQYF.

The chain links TRBV6-2 or TRBV6-3 to TRBJ2-2; D is possibly TRBD2 (6 bases). Per germline, CDR1 MNHEY and CDR2 SVGEGT. This CDR3 has 14 residues. Trimming took off 6 bases at V and 5 bases at J, with 13 bases between the two ends. In DNA form, the CDR3 reads TGTGCCAGCAGCCTACTGGGGGGTACCGGGGAGCTGTTTTTT. Translating it yields CASSLLGGTGELFF.

At least ten counts were recorded for this clonotype. This chain joins TRBV12-3 or TRBV12-4 and TRBJ2-2; TRBD2 matches at 10 bases. The CDR3 length is 14 residues. J lost 7 bases, V lost 7 bases, and 6 bases had no gene match. CDR3 loop: CASTPGLAFGELFF. CDR3 sequence (DNA): TGTGCCAGCACCCCGGGACTAGCGTTCGGGGAGCTGTTTTTT.

The table lists this clonotype with a few counts. The V call is TRBV20-1, the J call TRBJ2-2; 10 nucleotides align to TRBD1. J gave up 3 bases and V 3 bases, and 4 bases lay outside the gene matches. The germline gives CDR1 DFQATT, CDR2 SNEGSKA (reference sequence). CDR3 length equals 15 residues. This chain's CDR3 is CSARSGTGDTGELFF. The CDR3 DNA reads TGCAGTGCTAGGTCCGGGACAGGGGACACCGGGGAGCTGTTTTTT.

This clonotype came up many times. The chain carries TRBV7-6 and TRBJ2-1, with 7 bases matching TRBD1. The J segment lost 7 bases and the V segment lost 5 bases, leaving 11 bases of the junction unmatched. CDR3 size: 15 residues. Germline V CDR1 and CDR2: SGHVS, FNYEAQ. In DNA, the CDR3 is TGTGCCAGCAGCCCAGTCGGTTTACAGGGGAATGAGCAGTTCTTC. Encoded protein: CASSPVGLQGNEQFF.